The clone carrying this T cell receptor (beta chain) occurred many times. The sample originates from a study of molecular identifiers for immune sequencing clone quantification. The CDR3 is 16 residues long. The junction had 6 bases not matched to a gene; V was cut back by 0 bases and J by 5 bases. CDR1 MGHDK and CDR2 SYGVNS come from the germline V gene. TCRdb called the PCR reads again in MiXCR, with one record for every CDR3 protein. The data hold nearly 650,000 distinct CDR3 sequences, with over 25% observed a single time. The receptor was derived from a human donor in good health. Some libraries in this study had Jurkat cell RNA spiked in. Source material: naive CD8+ T cells from blood, with Jurkat cell RNA spiked in. Sample subset: FACS-sorted CD8+CD4-CCR7+CD45RA+ naive T cells. The V call is TRBV25-1, the J call TRBJ1-5, with TRBD1 matching over 8 bases. The CDR3 nucleotides read TGTGCCAGCAGTGAATACAGGACAGGGTTTGATCAGCCCCAGCATTTT. Encoded protein: CASSEYRTGFDQPQHF.